The 2 T cell receptor beta chains listed next were all sequenced from one sample in a study of blood T cell repertoires in COVID-19. Assay used: immunoSEQ multiplex PCR; TCRdb lists only in-frame clones, some missing. The table lists 85,000 to 100,000 clones, roughly 84% of them singletons. Sequenced input: peripheral blood. These receptors were obtained from a woman aged 55-69 years with acute or convalescent COVID-19.

CDR3 loop: CASSLALNTEAFF. CDR3 bases: TGCGCCAGCAGCTTGGCCTTGAACACTGAAGCTTTCTTT. The chain has TRBV5-1 and TRBJ1-1, with D hard to call. V was shortened by 0 bases and J by 0 bases, with 3 bases between the two germline ends. Germline values: CDR1 SGHRS, CDR2 YFSETQ. The CDR3 runs 13 residues.

As DNA, the CDR3 is TGTGCCAGCAGCGAGCATTGGGACAGCCTTAACATTCAGTACTTC. It is translated as CASSEHWDSLNIQYF. This sequence joins TRBV6-6 and TRBJ2-4, with TRBD1 matching over 7 bases. Germline values: CDR1 MNHNY, CDR2 SVGAGI (reference sequence). This CDR3 region has 15 residues. V dropped 6 bases and J dropped 7; count of bases not matched to a gene: 12.